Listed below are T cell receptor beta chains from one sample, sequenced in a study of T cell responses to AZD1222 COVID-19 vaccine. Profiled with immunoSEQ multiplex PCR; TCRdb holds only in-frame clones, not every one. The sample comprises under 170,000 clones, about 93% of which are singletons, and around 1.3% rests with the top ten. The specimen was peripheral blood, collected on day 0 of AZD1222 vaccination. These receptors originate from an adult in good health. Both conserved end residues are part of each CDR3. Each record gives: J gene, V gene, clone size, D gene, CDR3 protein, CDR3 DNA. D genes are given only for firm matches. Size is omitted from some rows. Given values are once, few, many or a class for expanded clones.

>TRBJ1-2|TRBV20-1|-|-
CSASGGGPAGGYTF
TGCAGTGCTAGTGGCGGTGGGCCAGCGGGGGGCTACACCTTC
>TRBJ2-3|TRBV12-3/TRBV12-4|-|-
CASSYYSDTQYF
TGTGCCAGCAGTTACTACTCTGATACGCAGTATTTT
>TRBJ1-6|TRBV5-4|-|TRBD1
CASSLDQGARSPLHF
TGTGCCAGCAGCTTGGATCAGGGGGCGAGATCACCCCTCCACTTT
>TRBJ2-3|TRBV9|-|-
CASSPSTDTQYF
TGTGCCAGCAGCCCCAGCACAGATACGCAGTATTTT
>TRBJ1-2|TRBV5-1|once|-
CASSYTGLGYTF
TGCGCCAGCAGCTATACAGGGTTGGGCTACACCTTC
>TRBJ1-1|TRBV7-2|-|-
CASSFQGLAKTEAFF
TGTGCCAGCAGCTTCCAGGGGTTGGCGAAAACTGAAGCTTTCTTT
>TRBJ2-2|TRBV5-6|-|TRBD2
CASSLGVAGNTGELFF
TGTGCCAGCAGCTTGGGCGTAGCGGGGAACACCGGGGAGCTGTTTTTT
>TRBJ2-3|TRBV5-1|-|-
CASSLVSIVAGNTDTQYF
TGCGCCAGCAGCTTGGTATCGATTGTGGCGGGGAACACAGATACGCAGTATTTT
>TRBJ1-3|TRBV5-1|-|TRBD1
CASSYGGQGNTIYF
TGCGCCAGCAGCTACGGGGGACAGGGAAACACCATATATTTT
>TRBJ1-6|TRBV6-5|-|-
CASSFPNSPLHF
TGTGCCAGCAGTTTTCCAAATTCACCCCTCCACTTT
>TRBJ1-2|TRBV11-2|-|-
CASSLGPPREGRHGYTF
TGTGCCAGCAGCTTAGGGCCCCCCCGGGAGGGACGTCATGGCTACACCTTC
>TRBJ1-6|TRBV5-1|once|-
CASSSGTFTASSPLHF
TGCGCCAGCAGCTCGGGGACGTTCACGGCGAGTTCACCCCTCCACTTT
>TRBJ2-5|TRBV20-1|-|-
CSASSDAEETQYF
TGCAGTGCTAGTTCGGACGCCGAAGAGACCCAGTACTTC
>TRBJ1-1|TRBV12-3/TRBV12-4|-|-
CASSAGTEAFF
TGTGCCAGCAGTGCAGGGACTGAAGCTTTCTTT
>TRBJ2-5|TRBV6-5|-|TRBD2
CASRPGGKETQYF
TGTGCCAGCAGGCCGGGAGGGAAAGAGACCCAGTACTTC
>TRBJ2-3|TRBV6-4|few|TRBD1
CASSDSSTGPDTQYF
TGTGCCAGCAGTGACTCGTCGACAGGGCCAGATACGCAGTATTTT
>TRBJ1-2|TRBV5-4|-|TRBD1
CASSLWDREHGYTF
TGTGCCAGCAGCTTGTGGGACAGGGAACATGGCTACACCTTC
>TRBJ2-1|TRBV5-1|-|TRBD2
CASSPGLAPVLNEQFF
TGCGCCAGCAGCCCGGGACTAGCCCCGGTTCTTAATGAGCAGTTCTTC
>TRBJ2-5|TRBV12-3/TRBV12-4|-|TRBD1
CASRTGGVKTQYF
TGTGCCAGCAGGACAGGGGGCGTGAAGACCCAGTACTTC
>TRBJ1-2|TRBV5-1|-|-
CASSLEGYGYTF
TGCGCCAGCAGCTTGGAAGGCTATGGCTACACCTTC
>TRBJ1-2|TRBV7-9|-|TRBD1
CASSLSQQGLIFGYTF
TGTGCCAGCAGCTTAAGCCAACAGGGGCTAATCTTTGGCTACACCTTC
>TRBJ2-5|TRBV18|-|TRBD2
CASSPLPTSGSGTQYF
TGTGCCAGCTCACCACTCCCGACTAGCGGCAGTGGGACCCAGTACTTC
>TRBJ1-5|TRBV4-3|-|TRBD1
CASSQDRGANQPQHF
TGCGCCAGCAGCCAGGACAGGGGGGCCAATCAGCCCCAGCATTTT
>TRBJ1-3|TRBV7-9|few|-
CASSLGSSGNTIYF
TGTGCCAGCAGCTTAGGCAGCTCTGGAAACACCATATATTTT
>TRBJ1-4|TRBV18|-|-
CASLSAGLGEKLFF
TGTGCCAGCTTATCTGCCGGTCTAGGCGAAAAACTGTTTTTT